Listed below are T cell receptor beta chains from one sample, sequenced in a study of T-cell reconstitution after alpha-beta-depleted transplantation in children. TCRdb processed the PCR reads anew with MiXCR; each CDR3 protein has one entry. Among a few hundred thousand distinct CDR3 sequences, 25% to 30% were seen once, and the ten largest hold just over 35%. This material consisted of PBMCs, taken before TCRalphabeta/CD19-depleted stem cell transplant. All receptors derive from a boy under two years old with Wiskott-Aldrich syndrome, due to receive a stem cell transplant. Each CDR3 is given with its conserved first and last residue. D genes are given only for firm matches. Size is stated for part of the rows, as once, few or many counts, or as a class when the clone is expanded.

clone size	V gene	CDR3 length	D gene	J gene	CDR3 DNA	CDR3 protein
-	TRBV29-1	13	TRBD1	TRBJ2-3	TGCAGCGTGCGTCACAGGGGTACAGATACGCAGTATTTT	CSVRHRGTDTQYF
-	TRBV25-1	11	-	TRBJ2-1	TGTGCCAGCAGTGAGTTGGTTGCGCAGTTCTTC	CASSELVAQFF
few	TRBV5-1	16	TRBD1	TRBJ2-1	TGCGCCAGCAGCTTGGTGTTGGGACAGGCCTACAATGAGCAGTTCTTC	CASSLVLGQAYNEQFF
few	TRBV7-2	13	-	TRBJ2-1	TGTGCCAGCAGCTTAGAAACCGGGAATGAGCAGTTCTTC	CASSLETGNEQFF
-	TRBV5-1	16	-	TRBJ2-3	TGCGCCAGCACCAAGACTAGTACCCCTAGCACAGATACGCAGTATTTT	CASTKTSTPSTDTQYF
few	TRBV7-2	14	-	TRBJ2-5	TGTGCCAGCAGCTTAGTCCCACGCCAAGAGACCCAGTACTTC	CASSLVPRQETQYF
-	TRBV3-1	13	-	TRBJ2-7	TGTGCCAGCAGCCAAGATTGGCGCTACGAGCAGTACTTC	CASSQDWRYEQYF
few	TRBV6-2/TRBV6-3	15	TRBD2	TRBJ2-7	TGTGCCAGCAGCCGACTAGCGGGAGGAGGGCACGAGCAGTACTTC	CASSRLAGGGHEQYF
-	TRBV11-2	15	TRBD1	TRBJ2-5	TGTGCCAGCAGCCGCGGACAGGGGCCCCAAGAGACCCAGTACTTC	CASSRGQGPQETQYF
few	TRBV12-3/TRBV12-4	13	-	TRBJ1-1	TGTGCCAGCAGTTTCGGCAGGGGTACTGAAGCTTTCTTT	CASSFGRGTEAFF
-	TRBV3-1	15	TRBD1	TRBJ1-1	TGTGCCAGCAGTCGACGACAGGGTGGGACCACTGAAGCTTTCTTT	CASSRRQGGTTEAFF
few	TRBV10-3	14	TRBD1	TRBJ1-2	TGTGCCATCAGCCCGGGACAGGAGGTCTATGGCTACACCTTC	CAISPGQEVYGYTF
-	TRBV2	10	-	TRBJ2-1	TGTGCCAGCCTCTGGAATGAGCAGTTCTTC	CASLWNEQFF
once	TRBV4-1	16	-	TRBJ1-5	TGCGCCAGCAGCCAAGGTTGGGGGACGCGGGATCAGCCCCAGCATTTT	CASSQGWGTRDQPQHF
-	TRBV18	14	-	TRBJ1-5	TGTGCCAGCTCACCACGCCCGAGGTCGCAGCCCCAGCATTTT	CASSPRPRSQPQHF
-	TRBV5-1	16	TRBD2	TRBJ2-5	TGCGCCAGCAGCTTCGGGACTAGTTGGGACCAAGAGACCCAGTACTTC	CASSFGTSWDQETQYF
-	TRBV3-1	16	-	TRBJ2-7	TGTGCCAGCAGCCAAGTTCCGGCTAGCGACTCCTACGAGCAGTACTTC	CASSQVPASDSYEQYF
-	TRBV7-2	15	-	TRBJ1-5	TGTGCCAGCAGCTTATACCCAGGGAACGATCAGCCCCAGCATTTT	CASSLYPGNDQPQHF
-	TRBV28	16	-	TRBJ1-5	TGTGCCAGCAGTTTGGGGCTCAAACTTAGCAATCAGCCCCAGCATTTT	CASSLGLKLSNQPQHF
many	TRBV5-1	16	TRBD2	TRBJ2-5	TGCGCCAGCAGCCCCCGAAGTGCGGGAGCTGTGAAGACCCAGTACTTC	CASSPRSAGAVKTQYF
-	TRBV10-2	16	TRBD2	TRBJ2-1	TGCGCCAGCAGTGAGTCTCGGGCTAGCGGGTACAATGAGCAGTTCTTC	CASSESRASGYNEQFF
-	TRBV11-2	18	TRBD2	TRBJ2-3	TGTGCCAGTTTTCCAGCGCGGGAGGCCCCCTTGTGGACAGATACGCAGTATTTT	CASFPAREAPLWTDTQYF
-	TRBV7-2	16	TRBD1	TRBJ1-5	TGTGCCAGCAGCTTAACACAGGGGGCTAGGAGTCAGCCCCAGCATTTT	CASSLTQGARSQPQHF
-	TRBV5-5	15	-	TRBJ2-2	TGTGCCAGCAGCTTGGTCGGGACTCTCACCGGGGAGCTGTTTTTT	CASSLVGTLTGELFF
few	TRBV20-1	17	-	TRBJ2-5	TGCAGTGCCAACCGAGGGACTGCAATCCCGCCAAAAGAGACCCAGTACTTC	CSANRGTAIPPKETQYF
-	TRBV10-3	14	-	TRBJ1-4	TGTGCCATCAGTGGCGGCAGGGCTAATGAAAAACTGTTTTTT	CAISGGRANEKLFF
few	TRBV27	13	TRBD1	TRBJ1-5	TGTGCCAGCCGGACAGGGGCCAATCAGCCCCAGCATTTT	CASRTGANQPQHF
-	TRBV5-1	16	TRBD2	TRBJ2-2	TGCGCCAGCAGCCGAACCAGCGGGAGTTGGACCGGGGAGCTGTTTTTT	CASSRTSGSWTGELFF
few	TRBV5-6	17	TRBD1	TRBJ2-1	TGTGCCAGCAGCTTGGGGGTCGGGACAGTCTCCTACAATGAGCAGTTCTTC	CASSLGVGTVSYNEQFF
-	TRBV12-3/TRBV12-4	14	-	TRBJ2-1	TGTGCCAGCAGTTTAGCATCGGCCTTGAATGAGCAGTTCTTC	CASSLASALNEQFF
-	TRBV5-5	15	-	TRBJ2-1	TGTGCCAGCAGCTCGTCCGGGACTGTCCCGTATGAGCAGTTCTTC	CASSSSGTVPYEQFF
-	TRBV2	11	-	TRBJ2-2	TGTGCCAGCCGGGCCCCCGGGGAGCTGTTTTTT	CASRAPGELFF
-	TRBV20-1	12	-	TRBJ1-2	TGCAGGGGTAAAGTGCGGGGATGGGGCTACACCTTC	CRGKVRGWGYTF
-	TRBV6-1	14	-	TRBJ2-3	TGTGCCAGCAGTGTAACCGGGAGCACAGATACGCAGTATTTT	CASSVTGSTDTQYF
-	TRBV12-3/TRBV12-4	13	-	TRBJ2-7	TGTGCCAGCAGTTTTAGGCGACGTTACGAGCAGTACTTC	CASSFRRRYEQYF
-	TRBV12-3/TRBV12-4	14	TRBD1	TRBJ1-1	TGTGCCAGCAGTTTAGTCCCGGGACAGGGGCCAGCTTTCTTT	CASSLVPGQGPAFF
-	TRBV28	13	-	TRBJ2-7	TGTGCCAGCAGTAACGTAGACGGCCACGAGCAGTACTTC	CASSNVDGHEQYF
few	TRBV20-1	14	TRBD2	TRBJ2-2	TGCAGTGCCATGACTAGCGGTAGGGCCGGGGAGCTGTTTTTT	CSAMTSGRAGELFF
many	TRBV5-1	18	TRBD2	TRBJ2-6	TGCGCCAGCACCTTCTCAGTTAGCGGGAGCTCTGGGGCCAACGTCCTGACTTTC	CASTFSVSGSSGANVLTF
-	TRBV20-1	15	-	TRBJ2-4	TGCAGTGCCAAGCTAGCCGGCGTAGCCAAAAACATTCAGTACTTC	CSAKLAGVAKNIQYF
few	TRBV10-3	16	-	TRBJ2-3	TGTGCCATCAGTGAGCCGACAGGCCCCAGCACAGATACGCAGTATTTT	CAISEPTGPSTDTQYF
once	TRBV7-9	14	-	TRBJ2-2	TGTGCCAGCAGCCCAGGAGTGGACACCGGGGAGCTGTTTTTT	CASSPGVDTGELFF
-	TRBV12-3/TRBV12-4	13	-	TRBJ2-7	TGTGCCAGCAGTTTTATGGGAGGCAACGAGCAGTACTTC	CASSFMGGNEQYF
-	TRBV5-1	12	TRBD2	TRBJ2-7	TGCGCCAGCAGCTGGGGAGGGATCGAGCAGTACTTC	CASSWGGIEQYF
-	TRBV5-5	11	-	TRBJ2-7	TGTGCCAGCAGCTCCTTTGACGAGCAGTACTTC	CASSSFDEQYF
few	TRBV7-2	14	TRBD1	TRBJ1-1	TGTGCCAGCAGCCGGTGGACAGGCCACACTGAAGCTTTCTTT	CASSRWTGHTEAFF
few	TRBV6-1	13	-	TRBJ2-3	TGTGCCAGCAGATCGACTAGCACAGATACGCAGTATTTT	CASRSTSTDTQYF
-	TRBV2	10	-	TRBJ2-7	TGTGCCAGCAGGGAGACCGAGCAGTACTTC	CASRETEQYF
few	TRBV20-1	12	-	TRBJ2-5	TGCAGTGCTAGGGGGAGGGGGGAGACCCAGTACTTC	CSARGRGETQYF
-	TRBV5-1	16	TRBD2	TRBJ2-1	TGCGCCAGCAGCCTCATGACTAGCGGCCGCTACAATGAGCAGTTCTTC	CASSLMTSGRYNEQFF
many	TRBV15	13	-	TRBJ2-3	TGTGCCACCAGCATACCCCCGTCAGATACGCAGTATTTT	CATSIPPSDTQYF